The clone carrying this T cell receptor (beta chain) appeared many times. Its antigen is not known. These data are taken from a study of T cells in Graves' hyperthyroidism and ophthalmopathy. Amplification targeted TCR beta CDR3 regions from RNA transcripts. The HTBI primer set was used in a first-round RT-PCR of the TCR CDR3. TCRdb reprocessed the multiplex PCR reads via MiXCR and lists one record per CDR3 protein. The sample contains some 350,000 distinct CDR3 sequences, about 19% of which appear only once. With a duration under 2 months, the hyperthyroidism was newly diagnosed in patients aged 18 to 65. Every diagnosis used clinical symptoms, serum thyroxine and TRAb, thyroid ultrasound and orbital computed tomography. V lost 6 bases and J 5 bases, leaving 8 bases between the germline ends. Germline V gene data show CDR1 as SGHVS and CDR2 as FQNEAQ. The CDR3 is 12 residues long. Overall study results and limits: Ophthalmopathy got predicted by the model a median roughly six months before its onset.

The chain combines TRBV7-8 with TRBJ1-5; the D is unclear. This receptor was taken from a woman younger than 35 with Graves' hyperthyroidism. The specimen sequenced was blood. CDR3 residues: CASRTGDQPQHF. DNA of the CDR3: TGTGCCAGCAGGACCGGGGATCAGCCCCAGCATTTT. Drawing the rest from reference TRBV7-8 and TRBJ1-5, the complete variable domain is GAGVSQSPRYKVAKRGQDVALRCDPISGHVSLFWYQQALGQGPEFLTYFQNEAQLDKSGLPSDRFFAERPEGSVSTLKIQRTQQEDSAVYLCASRTGDQPQHFGDGTRLSIL.